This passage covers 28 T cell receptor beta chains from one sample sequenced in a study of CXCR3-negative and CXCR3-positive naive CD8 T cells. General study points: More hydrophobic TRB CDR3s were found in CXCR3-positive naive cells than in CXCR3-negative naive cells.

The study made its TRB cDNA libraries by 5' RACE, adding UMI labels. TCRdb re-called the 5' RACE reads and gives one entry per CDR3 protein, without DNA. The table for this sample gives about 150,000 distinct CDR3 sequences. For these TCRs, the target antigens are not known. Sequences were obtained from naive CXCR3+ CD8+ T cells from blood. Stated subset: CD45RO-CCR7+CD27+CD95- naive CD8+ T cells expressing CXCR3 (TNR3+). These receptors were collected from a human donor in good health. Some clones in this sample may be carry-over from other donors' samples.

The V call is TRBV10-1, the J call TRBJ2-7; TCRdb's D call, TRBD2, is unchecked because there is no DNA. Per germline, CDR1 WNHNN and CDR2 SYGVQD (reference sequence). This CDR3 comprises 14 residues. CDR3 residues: CASSDWTGSYEQYF.

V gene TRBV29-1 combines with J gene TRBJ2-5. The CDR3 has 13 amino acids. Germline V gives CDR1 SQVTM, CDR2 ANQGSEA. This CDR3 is CSVAHRDQETQYF.

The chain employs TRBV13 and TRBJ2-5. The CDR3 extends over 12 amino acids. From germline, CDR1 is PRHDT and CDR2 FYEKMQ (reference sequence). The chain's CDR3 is CASSLARETQYF.

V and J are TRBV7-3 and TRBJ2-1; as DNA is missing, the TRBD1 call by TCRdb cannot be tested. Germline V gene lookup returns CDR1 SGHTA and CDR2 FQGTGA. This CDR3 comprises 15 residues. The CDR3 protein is CASSTEGPTLNEQFF.

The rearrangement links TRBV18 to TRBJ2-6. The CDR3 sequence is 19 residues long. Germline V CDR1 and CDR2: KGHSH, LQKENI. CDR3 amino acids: CASSSHPNFVRSGANVLTF.

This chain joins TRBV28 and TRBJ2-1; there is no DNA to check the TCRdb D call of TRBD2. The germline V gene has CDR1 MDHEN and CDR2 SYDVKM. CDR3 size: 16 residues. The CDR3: CASSWNLADVYNEQFF.

The CDR3: CASTPLPGPKNEQFF. This chain joins TRBV7-9 and TRBJ2-1; TCRdb lists TRBD1, though no DNA is available to test this call. The CDR3 length is 15 residues. Germline values: CDR1 SEHNR, CDR2 FQNEAQ (reference sequence). Full variable domain (missing parts from reference TRBV7-9 and TRBJ2-1): DTGVSQNPRHKITKRGQNVTFRCDPISEHNRLYWYRQTLGQGPEFLTYFQNEAQLEKSRLLSDRFSAERPKGSFSTLEIQRTEQGDSAMYLCASTPLPGPKNEQFFGPGTRLTVL.

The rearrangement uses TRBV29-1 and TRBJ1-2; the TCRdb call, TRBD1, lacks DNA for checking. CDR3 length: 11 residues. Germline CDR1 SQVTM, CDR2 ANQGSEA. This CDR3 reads CSARGLYGYTF.

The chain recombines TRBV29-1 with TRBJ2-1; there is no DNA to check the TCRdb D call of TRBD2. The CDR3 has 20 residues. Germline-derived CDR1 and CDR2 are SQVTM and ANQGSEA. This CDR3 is CSVGQNPGLAGAISYNEQFF.

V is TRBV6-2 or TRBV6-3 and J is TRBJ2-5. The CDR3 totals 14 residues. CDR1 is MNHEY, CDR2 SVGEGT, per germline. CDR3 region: CASSYSVYKETQYF.

The CDR3 region is CASSGTAIEQYF. The rearrangement links TRBV12-3 or TRBV12-4 to TRBJ2-7; TCRdb picks TRBD1, but there is no DNA to check that call. This CDR3 is built from 12 residues.

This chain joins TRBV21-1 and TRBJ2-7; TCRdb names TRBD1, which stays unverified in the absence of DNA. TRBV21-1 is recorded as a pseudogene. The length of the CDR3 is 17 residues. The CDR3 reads CASSQRARGTGAYEQYF.

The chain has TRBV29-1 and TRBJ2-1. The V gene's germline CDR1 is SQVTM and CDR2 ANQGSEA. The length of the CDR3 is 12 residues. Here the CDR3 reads CSVEGNYNEQFF.

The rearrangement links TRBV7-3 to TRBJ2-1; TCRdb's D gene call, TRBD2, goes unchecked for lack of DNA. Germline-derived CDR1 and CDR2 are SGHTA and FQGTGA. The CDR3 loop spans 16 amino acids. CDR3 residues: CASSLSGGLADNEQFF.

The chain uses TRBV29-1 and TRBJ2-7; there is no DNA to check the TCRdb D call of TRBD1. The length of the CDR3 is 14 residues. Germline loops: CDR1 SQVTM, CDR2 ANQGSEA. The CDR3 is CSGSGTGGADEQYF.

Here the CDR3 reads CASSFGRGRHTEAFF. This chain links TRBV7-3 with TRBJ1-1; without DNA, the TCRdb call of TRBD1 cannot be checked. This CDR3 has 15 amino acids. Germline V gene data show CDR1 as SGHTA and CDR2 as FQGTGA.

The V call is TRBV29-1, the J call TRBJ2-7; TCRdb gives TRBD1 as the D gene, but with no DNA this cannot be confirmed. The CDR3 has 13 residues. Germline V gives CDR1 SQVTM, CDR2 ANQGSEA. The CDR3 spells CSVGDPSLHEQYF.

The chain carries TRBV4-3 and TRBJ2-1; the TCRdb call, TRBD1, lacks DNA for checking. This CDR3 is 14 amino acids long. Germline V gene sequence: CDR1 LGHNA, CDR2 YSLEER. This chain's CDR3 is CASSQGQGVGEQFF.

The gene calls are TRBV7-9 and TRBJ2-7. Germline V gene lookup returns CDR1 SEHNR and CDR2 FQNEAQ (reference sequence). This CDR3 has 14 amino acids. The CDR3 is CASSKSTVPYEQYF.

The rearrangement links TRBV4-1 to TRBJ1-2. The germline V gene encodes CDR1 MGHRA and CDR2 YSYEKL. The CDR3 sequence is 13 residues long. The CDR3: CASSQEISGGYTF.

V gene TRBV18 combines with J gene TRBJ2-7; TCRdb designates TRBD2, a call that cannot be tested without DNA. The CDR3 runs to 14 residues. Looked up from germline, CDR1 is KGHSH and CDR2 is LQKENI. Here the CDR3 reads CASSSGTSEYEQYF.

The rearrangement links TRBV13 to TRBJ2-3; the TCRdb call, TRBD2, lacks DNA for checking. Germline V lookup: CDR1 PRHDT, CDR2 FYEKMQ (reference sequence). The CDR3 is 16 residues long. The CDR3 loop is CASSLELAMGTDTQYF.

The CDR3: CASSLAYGEADTQYF. The chain is built from TRBV7-9 and TRBJ2-3; there is no DNA to check the TCRdb D call of TRBD2. The CDR3 is made up of 15 amino acids. CDR1 SEHNR and CDR2 FQNEAQ come from the germline V gene (reference sequence).

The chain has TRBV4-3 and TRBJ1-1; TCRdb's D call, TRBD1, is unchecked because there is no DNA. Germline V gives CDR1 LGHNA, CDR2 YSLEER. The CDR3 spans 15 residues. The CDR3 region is CASSQDVTGGTEAFF.

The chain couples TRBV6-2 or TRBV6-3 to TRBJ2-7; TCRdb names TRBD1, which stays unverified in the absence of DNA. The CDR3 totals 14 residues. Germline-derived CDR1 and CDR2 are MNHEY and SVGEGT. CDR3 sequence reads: CASSWWTGLGEQYF.

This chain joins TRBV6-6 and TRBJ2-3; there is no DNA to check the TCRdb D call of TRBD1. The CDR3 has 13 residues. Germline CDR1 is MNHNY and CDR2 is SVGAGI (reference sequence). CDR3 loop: CASSDRGTDTQYF.

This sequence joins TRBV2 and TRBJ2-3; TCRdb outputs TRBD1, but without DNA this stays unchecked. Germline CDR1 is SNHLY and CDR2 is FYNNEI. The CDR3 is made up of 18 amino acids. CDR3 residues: CASSTSPFGQGAIDTQYF.

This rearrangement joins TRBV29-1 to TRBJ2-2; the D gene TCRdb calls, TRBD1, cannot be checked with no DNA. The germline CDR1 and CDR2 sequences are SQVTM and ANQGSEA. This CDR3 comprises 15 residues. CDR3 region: CSVEDPRGNTGELFF.